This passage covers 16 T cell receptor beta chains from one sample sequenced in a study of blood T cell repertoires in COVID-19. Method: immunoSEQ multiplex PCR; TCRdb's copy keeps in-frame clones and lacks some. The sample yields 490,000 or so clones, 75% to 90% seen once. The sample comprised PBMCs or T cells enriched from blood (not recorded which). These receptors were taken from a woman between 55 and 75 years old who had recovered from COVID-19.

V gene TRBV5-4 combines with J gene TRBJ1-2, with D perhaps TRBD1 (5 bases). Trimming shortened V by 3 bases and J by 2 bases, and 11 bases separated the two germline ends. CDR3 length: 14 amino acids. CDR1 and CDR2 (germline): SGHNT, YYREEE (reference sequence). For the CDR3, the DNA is TGTGCCAGCAGCTCACAAACAGGAAACTATGGCTACACCTTC. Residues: CASSSQTGNYGYTF.

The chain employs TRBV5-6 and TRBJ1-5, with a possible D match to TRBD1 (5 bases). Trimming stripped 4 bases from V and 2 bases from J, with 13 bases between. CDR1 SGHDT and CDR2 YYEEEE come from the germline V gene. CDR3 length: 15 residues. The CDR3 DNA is TGTGCCAGCAGCCTAAGGGGTACGGGCAATCAGCCCCAGCATTTT. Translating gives CASSLRGTGNQPQHF.

CDR3 amino acids: CAIRRGAPSSDTQYF. The CDR3 bases are TGTGCCATTCGGCGGGGGGCCCCTTCATCCGATACGCAGTATTTT. The V and J genes are TRBV10-3 and TRBJ2-3; TRBD2 agrees at 8 bases. Germline CDR1 reads ENHRY; CDR2 reads SYGVKD. The CDR3 has 15 amino acids. J lost 6 bases, V lost 9 bases, and 14 bases had no gene match.

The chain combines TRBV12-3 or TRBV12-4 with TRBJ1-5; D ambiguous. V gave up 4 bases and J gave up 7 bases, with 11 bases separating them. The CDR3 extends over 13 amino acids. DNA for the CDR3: TGTGCCAGCAGTTCCGGGGTTTGGCAGCCCCAGCATTTT. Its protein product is CASSSGVWQPQHF.

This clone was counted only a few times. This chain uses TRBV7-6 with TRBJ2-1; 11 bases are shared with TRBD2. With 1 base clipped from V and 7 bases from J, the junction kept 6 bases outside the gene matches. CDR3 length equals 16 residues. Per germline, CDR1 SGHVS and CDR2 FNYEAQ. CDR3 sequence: CASSLVLAGGRNEQFF. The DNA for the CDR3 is TGTGCCAGCAGCTTAGTGTTAGCGGGGGGGCGAAATGAGCAGTTCTTC.

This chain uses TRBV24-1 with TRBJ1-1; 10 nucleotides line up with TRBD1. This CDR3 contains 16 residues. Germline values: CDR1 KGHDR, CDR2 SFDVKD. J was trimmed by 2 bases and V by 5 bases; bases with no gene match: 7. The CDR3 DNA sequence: TGTGCCACCAGTGCCGTGACAGGGGGCGGAAACACTGAAGCTTTCTTT. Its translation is CATSAVTGGGNTEAFF.

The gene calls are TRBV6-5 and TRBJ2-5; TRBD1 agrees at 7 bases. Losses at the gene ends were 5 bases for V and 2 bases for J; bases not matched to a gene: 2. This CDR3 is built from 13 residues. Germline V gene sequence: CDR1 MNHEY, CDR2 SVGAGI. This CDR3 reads CASSPRGQETQYF. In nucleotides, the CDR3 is TGTGCCAGCAGTCCCAGGGGGCAAGAGACCCAGTACTTC.

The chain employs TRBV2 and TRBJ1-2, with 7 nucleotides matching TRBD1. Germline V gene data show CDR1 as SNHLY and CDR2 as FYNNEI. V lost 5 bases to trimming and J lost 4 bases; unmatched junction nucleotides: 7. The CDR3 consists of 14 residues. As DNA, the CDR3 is TGTGCCAGCAGTTCAGGACAGGTTGGCTATGGCTACACCTTC. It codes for CASSSGQVGYGYTF.

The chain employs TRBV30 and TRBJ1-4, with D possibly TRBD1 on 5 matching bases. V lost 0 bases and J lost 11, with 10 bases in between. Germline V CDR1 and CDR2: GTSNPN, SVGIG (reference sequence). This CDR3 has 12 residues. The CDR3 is CAWSVLGGKLFF. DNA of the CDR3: TGTGCCTGGAGTGTATTGGGGGGGAAACTGTTTTTT.

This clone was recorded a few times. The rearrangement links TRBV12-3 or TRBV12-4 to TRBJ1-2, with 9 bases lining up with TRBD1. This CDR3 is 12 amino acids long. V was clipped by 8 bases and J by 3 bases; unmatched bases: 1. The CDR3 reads CASGDRDYGYTF. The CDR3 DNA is TGTGCCAGCGGGGACAGGGACTATGGCTACACCTTC.

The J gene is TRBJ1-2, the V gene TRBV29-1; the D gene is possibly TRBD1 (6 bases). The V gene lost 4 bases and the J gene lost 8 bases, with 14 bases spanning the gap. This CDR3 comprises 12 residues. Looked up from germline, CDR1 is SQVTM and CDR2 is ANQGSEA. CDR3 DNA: TGCAGCGTTGTGGGGCAGGGGAGAGGCTACACCTTC. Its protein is CSVVGQGRGYTF.

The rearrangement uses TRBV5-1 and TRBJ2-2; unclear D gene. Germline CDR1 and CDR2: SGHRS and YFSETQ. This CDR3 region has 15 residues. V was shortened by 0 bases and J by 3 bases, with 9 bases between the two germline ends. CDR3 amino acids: CASSLAGSYTGELFF. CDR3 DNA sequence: TGCGCCAGCAGCTTGGCCGGGTCATACACCGGGGAGCTGTTTTTT.

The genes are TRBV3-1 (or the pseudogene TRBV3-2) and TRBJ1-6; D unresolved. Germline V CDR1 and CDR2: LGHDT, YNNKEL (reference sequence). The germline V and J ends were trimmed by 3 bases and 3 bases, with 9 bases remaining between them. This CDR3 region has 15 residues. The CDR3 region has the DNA TGTGCCAGCAGCCAGGGCAGATTCTATAATTCACCCCTCCACTTT. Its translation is CASSQGRFYNSPLHF.

Here the CDR3 DNA reads TGTGCCAGTGGGCGAAATGGAGGGGATGAGCAGTTCTTC. Amino acid sequence: CASGRNGGDEQFF. The chain joins TRBV2 to TRBJ2-1, with D perhaps TRBD2 (6 bases). The CDR3 extends over 13 amino acids. Germline V gene data show CDR1 as SNHLY and CDR2 as FYNNEI. V was shortened by 9 bases and J by 8 bases, with 17 bases between the two germline ends. The full variable domain, in which reference TRBV2 and TRBJ2-1 provide the parts outside the CDR3, is EPEVTQTPSHQVTQMGQEVILRCVPISNHLYFYWYRQILGQKVEFLVSFYNNEISEKSEIFDDQFSVERPDGSNFTLKIRSTKLEDSAMYFCASGRNGGDEQFFGPGTRLTVL.

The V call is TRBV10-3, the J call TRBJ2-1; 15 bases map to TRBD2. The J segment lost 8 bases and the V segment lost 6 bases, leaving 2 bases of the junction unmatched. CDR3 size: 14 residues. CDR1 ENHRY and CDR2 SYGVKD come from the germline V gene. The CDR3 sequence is CAIRRTSGGDEQFF. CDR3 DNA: TGTGCCATCAGACGGACTAGCGGGGGGGATGAGCAGTTCTTC.

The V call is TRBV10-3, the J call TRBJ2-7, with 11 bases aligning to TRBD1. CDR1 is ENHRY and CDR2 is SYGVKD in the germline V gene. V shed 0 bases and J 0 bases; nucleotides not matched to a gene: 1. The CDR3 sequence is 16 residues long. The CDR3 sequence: CAISESGTGGSYEQYV. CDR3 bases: TGTGCCATCAGTGAGTCAGGGACAGGGGGCTCCTACGAGCAGTACGTC.